This TCR beta chain appears in the sequencing data of a study of T-cell memory formation after mild COVID-19. This clonotype occurred a few times. Employing constant-segment primers, 5'RACE generated TCR alpha and TCR beta cDNA libraries bearing sample barcodes and UMIs. TCRdb reanalysed the 5' RACE reads using MiXCR and keeps one entry per CDR3 protein. The sample lists around 340,000 distinct CDR3 sequences; approximately 12% were seen once. The sample was PBMCs or a T cell subset sorted from them (not recorded which). The sequence came from a young man who had mild COVID-19 (a few samples of this study predate the infection). Cell type and time point are not known.

CDR3 nucleotides: TGTGCCAGCAGCTTAGCCCGGGACACGAGTAGCAATCAGCCCCAGCATTTT. Its translation is CASSLARDTSSNQPQHF. The chain combines TRBV7-8 with TRBJ1-5; D perhaps matches TRBD1 (6 bases). Trimming removed 0 bases at V and 0 bases at J, with 12 bases between. Germline V gene data show CDR1 as SGHVS and CDR2 as FQNEAQ. This CDR3 is 17 amino acids long.